Below, 26 T cell receptor beta chains from the same sample are listed, as sequenced in a study of T-cell reconstitution after alpha-beta-depleted transplantation in children (dated by TCRdb to about 2016). Explained via the paper, the treatment or condition label denotes: allogeneic hematopoietic cell transplantation with graft depleted of TCRalphabeta T cells and CD19 B cells. Library generation was performed with PCR. Sequencing took place on an Illumina HiSeq 2500. Molecular barcoding was employed in the preparation of TCR libraries, with unique molecular identifiers being used to normalize TCRbeta repertoire quantification. The public reads were quality trimmed at Q25 with fastp and then assembled into clones with MiXCR by TCRdb, keeping productive beta chains. Rows are combined by CDR3 protein, so each entry shows the most common genes and DNA. The sample yields 150,000 to 200,000 distinct CDR3 sequences; roughly 6.3% were counted once. Around 4.4% of the sample rests with the top ten.

Sequenced here: PBMCs, sampled before TCRalphabeta/CD19-depleted stem cell transplant. Source of these receptors: a girl less than two years old with combined immunodeficiency, due to receive a stem cell transplant.

This clonotype has a count of ten or more. This chain links TRBV28 with TRBJ1-3, with 8 bases identical to TRBD1. Germline loops: CDR1 MDHEN, CDR2 SYDVKM. The CDR3 spans 16 residues. The V gene end was trimmed by 2 bases and the J gene end by 0 bases; junction bases not matched to a gene: 3. CDR3 residues: CASSLRDRYSGNTIYF. For the CDR3, the DNA is TGTGCCAGCAGTTTACGGGACAGGTACTCTGGAAACACCATATATTTT. Combining the CDR3 with reference TRBV28 and TRBJ1-3 gives the whole variable domain DVKVTQSSRYLVKRTGEKVFLECVQDMDHENMFWYRQDPGLGLRLIYFSYDVKMKEKGDIPEGYSVSREKKERFSLILESASTNQTSMYLCASSLRDRYSGNTIYFGEGSWLTVV.

This clonotype has ten or more counts. The rearrangement links TRBV7-9 to TRBJ2-1, with D uncertain. Germline lookup yields CDR1 SEHNR and CDR2 FQNEAQ (reference sequence). CDR3 size: 12 residues. V was trimmed by 2 bases and J by 11 bases, leaving 10 bases between them. Here the CDR3 reads CASSLRPLQQFF. The CDR3 region has the DNA TGTGCCAGCAGCTTACGGCCTTTACAGCAGTTCTTC.

This clonotype was detected ten times or more. The V call is TRBV4-3, the J call TRBJ2-3, with TRBD2 matching 12 bases. Germline CDR1 and CDR2: LGHNA and YSLEER. The CDR3 sequence is 17 residues long. Trimming cost V 0 bases and J 4 bases; bases outside gene matches: 5. CDR3 sequence reads: CASSQEASSGGADTQYF. The DNA of the CDR3 is TGCGCCAGCAGCCAAGAAGCGTCTAGCGGGGGGGCAGATACGCAGTATTTT.

This clonotype appeared many times. The chain links TRBV12-3 or TRBV12-4 to TRBJ2-3; D remains ambiguous. The CDR3 length is 15 residues. V was cut by 2 bases and J by 2 bases, with 11 bases left in between. The CDR3 loop is CASSLQLEYTDTQYF. CDR3 nucleotides: TGTGCCAGCAGTTTACAACTGGAGTACACAGATACGCAGTATTTT.

This clonotype occurred a few times. The chain has TRBV12-3 or TRBV12-4 and TRBJ1-1, with 11 bases matching TRBD1. V was pared by 8 bases and J by 5 bases, with 4 bases of the junction left unmatched. The CDR3 totals 13 residues. The CDR3 protein is CASRDRGITEAFF. CDR3 DNA sequence: TGTGCCAGCCGGGACAGGGGGATAACTGAAGCTTTCTTT.

There are many counts of this clonotype. The chain uses TRBV24-1 and TRBJ2-7; the D is unclear. V was trimmed by 2 bases and J by 4 bases, leaving 11 bases between them. Germline assignment: CDR1 KGHDR and CDR2 SFDVKD. The CDR3 has 14 amino acids. Here the CDR3 DNA reads TGTGCCACCAGTGATTCCACGACTGAGTACGAGCAGTACTTC. It yields the protein CATSDSTTEYEQYF.

This clonotype was recorded at least ten times. The chain employs TRBV20-1 and TRBJ2-2; maybe TRBD2 (5 bases). The CDR3 spans 13 residues. Germline V gene lookup returns CDR1 DFQATT and CDR2 SNEGSKA (reference sequence). V was pared by 5 bases and J by 8 bases, with 15 bases between. In DNA form, the CDR3 reads TGCAGTGCTTCGGACTCTGAGAGGGGGGAGCTGTTTTTT. Translation: CSASDSERGELFF.

This clonotype has just a few counts. This chain uses TRBV20-1 with TRBJ2-5; possibly TRBD2 for D (7 bases). CDR3 length equals 15 residues. Germline V gives CDR1 DFQATT, CDR2 SNEGSKA (reference sequence). V lost 6 bases and J 5 bases, leaving 22 bases between the germline ends. As DNA, the CDR3 is TGCAGTGCCCGAGACAGAGGGGGGGCTTGGGAGACCCAGTACTTC. Encoded protein: CSARDRGGAWETQYF.

This clonotype was recorded many times. This sequence joins TRBV4-2 and TRBJ2-2, with D possibly called TRBD1 or TRBD2 (5 bases each). Germline values: CDR1 LGHNA, CDR2 YNFKEQ. The ends were cut back, 3 bases at V and 5 bases at J, with 22 bases in the middle. This CDR3 is built from 18 residues. CDR3: CASSQVSGASSRTGELFF. The CDR3 bases are TGTGCCAGCAGCCAGGTTTCCGGGGCCTCGAGCAGGACCGGGGAGCTGTTTTTT.

This clonotype was picked up many times. The CDR3 coding sequence is TGTGCCAGCAGTCCCTCTAAGCGGGAGTTCGATGAGCAGTTCTTC. It codes for CASSPSKREFDEQFF. The rearrangement uses TRBV28 and TRBJ2-1, with 8 bases aligning to TRBD2. There are 15 residues in the CDR3. With V trimmed by 5 bases and J by 8 bases, 11 bases remained unmatched. Germline V gene sequence: CDR1 MDHEN, CDR2 SYDVKM.

The table lists this clonotype with many counts. The genes are TRBV5-6 and TRBJ2-7; 8 bases are a match to TRBD1. The trim removed 2 bases at V and 6 bases at J, leaving 10 bases unmatched. The CDR3 is 15 residues long. Looked up from germline, CDR1 is SGHDT and CDR2 is YYEEEE. CDR3 residues: CASSFEGQDNSEQYF. The CDR3 DNA reads as TGTGCCAGCAGCTTCGAGGGACAGGATAATAGCGAGCAGTACTTC.

Many counts were recorded for this clonotype. The rearrangement joins TRBV29-1 to TRBJ2-5, with 10 bases aligning to TRBD1. Per the germline V gene, CDR1 is SQVTM and CDR2 is ANQGSEA. Unmatched junction bases numbered 4, after V lost 3 bases and J lost 3 bases. The CDR3 is made up of 14 amino acids. CDR3 loop: CSVDSGTGEETQYF. In nucleotides, the CDR3 is TGCAGCGTTGACTCCGGGACAGGGGAAGAGACCCAGTACTTC.

This chain joins TRBV20-1 and TRBJ2-1; the D call may be TRBD1 or TRBD2 (5 bases each). Germline CDR1 DFQATT, CDR2 SNEGSKA (reference sequence). V was trimmed by 3 bases and J by 12 bases, leaving 21 bases between them. This CDR3 is 14 amino acids long. CDR3 protein: CSARASGTERGQFF. The CDR3, as DNA: TGCAGTGCTAGGGCATCCGGGACCGAACGGGGGCAGTTCTTC.

The chain has TRBV7-9 and TRBJ2-3, with a possible D match to TRBD1 (6 bases). Per germline, CDR1 SEHNR and CDR2 FQNEAQ (reference sequence). Trimming left V 4 bases short and J 3 bases short, with 14 bases between. The CDR3 has 15 amino acids. CDR3 sequence reads: CASSSRGTGTDTQYF. CDR3 sequence (DNA): TGTGCCAGCAGCTCTCGAGGAACAGGGACAGATACGCAGTATTTT.

This clonotype was counted many times. The chain is built from TRBV4-1 and TRBJ2-2, with TRBD2 matching 10 bases. Losses at the gene ends were 3 bases for V and 3 bases for J; bases not matched to a gene: 4. This CDR3 has 16 amino acids. Germline lookup yields CDR1 MGHRA and CDR2 YSYEKL. The CDR3 DNA is TGCGCCAGCAGCCACCCAGCGGGGGGGGACACCGGGGAGCTGTTTTTT. It specifies CASSHPAGGDTGELFF.

This clonotype occurred many times. The rearrangement uses TRBV7-8 and TRBJ2-1; D unclear. CDR3 size: 14 residues. Trimming left V 3 bases short and J 3 bases short, with 9 bases between. In germline, CDR1 is SGHVS, CDR2 FQNEAQ. The CDR3 DNA reads TGTGCCAGCAGCTTCCCCGGGTTCTACAATGAGCAGTTCTTC. It codes for CASSFPGFYNEQFF.

This clonotype came up many times. J is TRBJ2-6 and V is TRBV6-2 or TRBV6-3; TRBD1 matches at 7 bases. The CDR3 totals 21 residues. Germline trimming cut 0 bases from V and 0 bases from J; bases unmatched to any gene: 14. Per the germline V gene, CDR1 is MNHEY and CDR2 is SVGEGT. The CDR3 nucleotides are TGTGCCAGCAGTTACTCGAATGGTGAGCAGGGGGACAACTCTGGGGCCAACGTCCTGACTTTC. This sequence encodes CASSYSNGEQGDNSGANVLTF.

This clonotype was seen a handful of times. The chain uses TRBV19 and TRBJ2-1; D gene ambiguous. Trimming took 7 bases from V and 0 from J, leaving 10 bases between them. Germline V CDR1 and CDR2: LNHDA, SQIVND (reference sequence). The CDR3 has 14 residues. The CDR3 sequence: CASKDRSSYNEQFF. The CDR3 bases are TGTGCCAGTAAGGACCGGAGCTCCTACAATGAGCAGTTCTTC.

Many counts were recorded for this clonotype. V and J are TRBV9 and TRBJ2-5; tentatively, D is TRBD1 or TRBD2 (5 bases each). Between the trimmed V and J ends, which lost 3 bases and 5 bases, there was a span of 17 bases. Germline loops: CDR1 SGDLS, CDR2 YYNGEE. CDR3 length: 15 residues. The CDR3 nucleotides read TGTGCCAGCAGCGGCATTACGGGACCTCTTGAGACCCAGTACTTC. Its translation is CASSGITGPLETQYF.

This clonotype occurred many times. The genes are TRBV25-1 and TRBJ2-3, with 7 positions matching TRBD2. V was clipped by 7 bases and J by 0 bases; unmatched bases: 28. This CDR3 is 22 amino acids long. From germline, CDR1 is MGHDK and CDR2 SYGVNS. The DNA for the CDR3 is TGTGCCAGCACCCTTAAAAAGTTCGCCTGGGGCCTAGCGGCTGATAGCACAGATACGCAGTATTTT. Translated, it gives CASTLKKFAWGLAADSTDTQYF.

This clonotype occurred many times. The rearrangement joins TRBV24-1 to TRBJ2-1, with TRBD1 matching 7 bases. V dropped 3 bases and J dropped 6; count of bases not matched to a gene: 7. Germline CDR1 and CDR2: KGHDR and SFDVKD. The CDR3 spans 15 residues. CDR3 sequence (DNA): TGTGCCACCAGTGATCGGACAGGCATCAGCAATGAGCAGTTCTTC. This translates into CATSDRTGISNEQFF.

This clonotype was detected many times. The V and J genes are TRBV24-1 and TRBJ2-1, with 10 bases that match TRBD2. Trimming cost V 3 bases and J 9 bases; bases outside gene matches: 13. From germline, CDR1 is KGHDR and CDR2 SFDVKD. The CDR3 totals 17 residues. CDR3 sequence reads: CATSDALETSGLGEQFF. Here the CDR3 DNA reads TGTGCCACCAGTGATGCCCTCGAGACTAGCGGGCTGGGTGAGCAGTTCTTC.

This clonotype appeared many times. This chain connects TRBV12-3 or TRBV12-4 to TRBJ1-2; TRBD1 aligns across 7 bases. V trimming: 6 bases; J trimming: 7 bases; junction bases outside the gene matches: 8. The CDR3 is 13 residues long. CDR3 loop: CASRPTGLGGYTF. The CDR3 DNA follows: TGTGCCAGCAGACCGACAGGGTTGGGTGGCTACACCTTC.

This clonotype was counted many times. This chain uses TRBV20-1 with TRBJ2-2, with no clear D. The germline gives CDR1 DFQATT, CDR2 SNEGSKA (reference sequence). V was clipped by 0 bases and J by 3 bases, with 5 bases between them. The CDR3 contains 13 residues. CDR3 DNA sequence: TGCAGTGCTAGAGATCTCGACACCGGGGAGCTGTTTTTT. Translating it yields CSARDLDTGELFF.

This clonotype has a count of ten or more. The chain recombines TRBV7-9 with TRBJ2-7, with a weak D call TRBD2 (5 bases). Trimming removed 0 bases at V and 5 bases at J, with 14 bases between. The V gene's germline CDR1 is SEHNR and CDR2 FQNEAQ (reference sequence). There are 15 residues in the CDR3. In nucleotides, the CDR3 is TGTGCCAGCAGCTTAGCGTACGGGAAAGCTGACGAGCAGTACTTC. Its translation is CASSLAYGKADEQYF.

This clonotype has at least ten counts. The chain carries TRBV19 and TRBJ2-7, with a weak D call TRBD2 (5 bases). Trimming removed 3 bases from V and 2 bases from J, with 11 bases in between. The CDR3 totals 14 residues. The germline V gene encodes CDR1 LNHDA and CDR2 SQIVND (reference sequence). The DNA for the CDR3 is TGTGCCAGTAGTATGGGAGACGGCGCCTACGAGCAGTACTTC. Protein sequence: CASSMGDGAYEQYF.